This TCR beta chain was captured in a study of T cells in Graves' hyperthyroidism and ophthalmopathy. This clonotype came up many times. Germline V gene sequence: CDR1 SGHVS, CDR2 FQNEAQ. Trimming removed 5 bases at V and 4 bases at J, with 17 bases between. The CDR3 is 15 residues long. Researchers took RNA transcripts and amplified the TCR beta CDR3 regions from them. In the first-round RT-PCR of the TCR CDR3, the HTBI primer set was used. TCRdb itself ran the multiplex PCR reads through MiXCR, one entry per CDR3 protein. Among 620,000 or so distinct CDR3 sequences listed, roughly 14% were seen once.

The sequence derives from a woman aged 45-59 years with Graves' ophthalmopathy. V and J are TRBV7-8 and TRBJ1-1; maybe TRBD1 (6 bases). Source material: blood. The CDR3 DNA reads as TGTGCCAGCAGCCCGCCTGACAGGCGTGGCACTGAAGCTTTCTTT. It encodes CASSPPDRRGTEAFF.